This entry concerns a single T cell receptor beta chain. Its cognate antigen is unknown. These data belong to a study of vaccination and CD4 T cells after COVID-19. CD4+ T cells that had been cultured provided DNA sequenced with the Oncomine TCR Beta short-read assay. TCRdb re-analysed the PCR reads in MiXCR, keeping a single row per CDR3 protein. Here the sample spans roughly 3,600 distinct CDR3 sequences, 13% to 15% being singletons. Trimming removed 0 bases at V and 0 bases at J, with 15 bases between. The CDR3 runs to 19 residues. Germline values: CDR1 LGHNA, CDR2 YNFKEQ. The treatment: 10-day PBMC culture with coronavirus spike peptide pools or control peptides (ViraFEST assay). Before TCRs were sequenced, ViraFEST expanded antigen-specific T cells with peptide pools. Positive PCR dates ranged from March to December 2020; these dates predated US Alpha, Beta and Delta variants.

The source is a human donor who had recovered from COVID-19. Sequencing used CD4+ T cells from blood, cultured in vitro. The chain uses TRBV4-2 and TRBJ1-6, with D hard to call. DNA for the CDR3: TGTGCCAGCAGCCAAGATTCGGCAGTAAGAAGCTCCTATAATTCACCCCTCCACTTT. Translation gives CASSQDSAVRSSYNSPLHF.